Detailed here is one T cell receptor (beta chain). Its cognate antigen is unknown. This sample was taken from a study of shared clonotypes between healthy human individuals. Study-wide context: The study drew on a couple of women and three men aged 18 to 49 as donors. Whole-study results and caveats: Despite large depth, rarefaction showed incomplete sorted-subset sequencing. With a few donors compared, roughly 5% of naive CD4 clonotypes were shared. Measured sharing among donors was expected to vary with sequencing depth.

Trimming pared 0 bases from V and 4 bases from J, leaving 11 bases between. The germline CDR1 and CDR2 sequences are SNHLY and FYNNEI. The CDR3 runs to 15 residues. Libraries were prepared by immunoSEQ multiplex PCR; TCRdb keeps only in-frame clonotypes and omits some of them. The top ten clones hold over 1% of a sample with over a million clones, 96% of them seen once. J is TRBJ2-3 and V is TRBV2, with D uncertain. Sequencing input: naive CD4+ T cells sorted from blood. Documented subset: CD45RA+ positively selected. The clonotype was recovered from a man aged 25 to 40 in good health. CDR3 in amino acids: CASSEASFVSDTQYF. The CDR3, as DNA: TGTGCCAGCAGTGAAGCGTCGTTTGTTTCAGATACGCAGTATTTT.